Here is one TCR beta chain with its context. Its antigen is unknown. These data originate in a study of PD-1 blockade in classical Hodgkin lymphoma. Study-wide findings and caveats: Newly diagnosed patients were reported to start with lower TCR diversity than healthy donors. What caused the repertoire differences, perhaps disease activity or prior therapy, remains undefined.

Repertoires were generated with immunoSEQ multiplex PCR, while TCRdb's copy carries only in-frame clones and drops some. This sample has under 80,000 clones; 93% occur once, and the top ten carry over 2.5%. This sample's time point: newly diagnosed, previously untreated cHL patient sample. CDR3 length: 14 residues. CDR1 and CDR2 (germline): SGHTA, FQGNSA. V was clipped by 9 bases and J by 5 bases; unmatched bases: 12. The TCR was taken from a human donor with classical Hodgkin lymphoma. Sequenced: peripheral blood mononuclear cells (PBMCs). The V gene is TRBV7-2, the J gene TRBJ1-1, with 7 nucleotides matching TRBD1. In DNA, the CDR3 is TGTGCCAGTATAAAAGACAGGGAAGGTACTGAAGCTTTCTTT. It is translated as CASIKDREGTEAFF.